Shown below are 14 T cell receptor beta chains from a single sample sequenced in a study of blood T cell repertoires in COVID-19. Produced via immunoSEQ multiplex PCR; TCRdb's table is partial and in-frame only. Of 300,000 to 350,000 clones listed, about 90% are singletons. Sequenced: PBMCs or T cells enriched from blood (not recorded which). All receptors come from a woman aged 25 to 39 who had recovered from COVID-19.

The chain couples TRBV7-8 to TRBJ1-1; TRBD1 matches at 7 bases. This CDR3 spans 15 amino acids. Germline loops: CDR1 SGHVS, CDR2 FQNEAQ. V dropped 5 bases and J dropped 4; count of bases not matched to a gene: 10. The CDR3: CASSASDRLGTEAFF. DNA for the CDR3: TGTGCCAGCAGCGCTTCGGACAGGTTGGGCACTGAAGCTTTCTTT. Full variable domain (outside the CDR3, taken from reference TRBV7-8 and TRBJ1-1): GAGVSQSPRYKVAKRGQDVALRCDPISGHVSLFWYQQALGQGPEFLTYFQNEAQLDKSGLPSDRFFAERPEGSVSTLKIQRTQQEDSAVYLCASSASDRLGTEAFFGQGTRLTVV.

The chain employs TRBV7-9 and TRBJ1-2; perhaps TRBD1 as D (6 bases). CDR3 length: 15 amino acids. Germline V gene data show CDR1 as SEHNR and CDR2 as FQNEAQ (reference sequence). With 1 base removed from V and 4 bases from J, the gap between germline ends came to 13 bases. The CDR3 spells CASSLGTGFAYGYTF. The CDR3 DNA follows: TGTGCCAGCAGCTTAGGAACAGGGTTCGCCTATGGCTACACCTTC.

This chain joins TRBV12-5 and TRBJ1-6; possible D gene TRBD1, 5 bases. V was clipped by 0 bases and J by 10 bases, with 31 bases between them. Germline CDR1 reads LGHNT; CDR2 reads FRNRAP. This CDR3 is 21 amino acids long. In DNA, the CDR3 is TGTGCTAGTGGTTTGGTACGAGGTCACTCTCCGGGGGTCCGTCCGGGATCACCCCTCCACTTT. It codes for CASGLVRGHSPGVRPGSPLHF.

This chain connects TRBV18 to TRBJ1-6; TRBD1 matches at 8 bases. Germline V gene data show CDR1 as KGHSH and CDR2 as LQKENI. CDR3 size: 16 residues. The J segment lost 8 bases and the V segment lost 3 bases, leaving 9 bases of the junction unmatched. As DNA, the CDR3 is TGTGCCAGCTCACCCCTTTCTGGGACAGGAGATTCACCCCTCCACTTT. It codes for CASSPLSGTGDSPLHF. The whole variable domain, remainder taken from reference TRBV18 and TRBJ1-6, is NAGVMQNPRHLVRRRGQEARLRCSPMKGHSHVYWYRQLPEEGLKFMVYLQKENIIDESGMPKERFSAEFPKEGPSILRIQQVVRGDSAAYFCASSPLSGTGDSPLHFGNGTRLTVT.

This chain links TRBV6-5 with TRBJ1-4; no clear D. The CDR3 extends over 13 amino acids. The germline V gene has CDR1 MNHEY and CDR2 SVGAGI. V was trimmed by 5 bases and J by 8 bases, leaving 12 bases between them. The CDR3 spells CASSPRRGEKLFF. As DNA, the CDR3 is TGTGCCAGCAGTCCTCGCCGTGGCGAAAAACTGTTTTTT.

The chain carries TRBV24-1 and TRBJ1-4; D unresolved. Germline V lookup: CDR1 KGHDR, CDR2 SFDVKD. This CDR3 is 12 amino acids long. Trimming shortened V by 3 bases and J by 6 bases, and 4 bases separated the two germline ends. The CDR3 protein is CATSDDYEKLFF. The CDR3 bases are TGTGCCACCAGTGATGACTATGAAAAACTGTTTTTT.

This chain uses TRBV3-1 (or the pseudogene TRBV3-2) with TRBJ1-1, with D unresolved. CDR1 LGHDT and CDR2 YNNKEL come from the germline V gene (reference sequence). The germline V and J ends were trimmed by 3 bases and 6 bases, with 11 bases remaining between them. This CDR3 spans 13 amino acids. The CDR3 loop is CASSQVTGSEAFF. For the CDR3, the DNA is TGTGCCAGCAGCCAGGTGACGGGTTCTGAAGCTTTCTTT.

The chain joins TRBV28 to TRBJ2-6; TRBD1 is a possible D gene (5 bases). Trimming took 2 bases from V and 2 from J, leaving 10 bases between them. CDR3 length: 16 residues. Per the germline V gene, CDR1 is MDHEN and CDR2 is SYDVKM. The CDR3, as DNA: TGTGCCAGCAGTTTAGTCAGGGCCGCTGGGGCCAACGTCCTGACTTTC. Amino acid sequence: CASSLVRAAGANVLTF.

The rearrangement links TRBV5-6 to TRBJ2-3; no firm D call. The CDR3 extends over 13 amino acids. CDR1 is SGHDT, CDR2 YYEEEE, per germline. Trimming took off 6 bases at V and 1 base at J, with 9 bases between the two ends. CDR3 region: CASTRSGTDTQYF. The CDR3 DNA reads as TGTGCCAGCACCCGGTCGGGCACAGATACGCAGTATTTT.

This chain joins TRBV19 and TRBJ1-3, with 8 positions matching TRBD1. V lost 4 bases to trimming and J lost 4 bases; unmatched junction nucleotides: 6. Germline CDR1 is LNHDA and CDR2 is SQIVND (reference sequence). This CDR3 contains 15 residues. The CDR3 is CASSTDRGWGNTIYF. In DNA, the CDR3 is TGTGCCAGTAGTACCGACAGGGGTTGGGGAAACACCATATATTTT.

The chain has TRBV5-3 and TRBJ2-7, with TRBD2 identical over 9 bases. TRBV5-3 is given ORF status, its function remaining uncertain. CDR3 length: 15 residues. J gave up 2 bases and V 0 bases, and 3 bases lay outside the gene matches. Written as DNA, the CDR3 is TGTGCCAGAAGCTTGGAGGCGGGGGGGCCCTACGAGCAGTACTTC. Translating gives CARSLEAGGPYEQYF.

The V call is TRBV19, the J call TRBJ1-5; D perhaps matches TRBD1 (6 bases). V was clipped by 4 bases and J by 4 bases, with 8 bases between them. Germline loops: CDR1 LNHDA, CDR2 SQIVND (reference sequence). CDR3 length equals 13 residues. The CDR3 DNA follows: TGTGCCAGTAGTAGGACAGAGAATCAGCCCCAGCATTTT. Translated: CASSRTENQPQHF. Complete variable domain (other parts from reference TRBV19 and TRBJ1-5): DGGITQSPKYLFRKEGQNVTLSCEQNLNHDAMYWYRQDPGQGLRLIYYSQIVNDFQKGDIAEGYSVSREKKESFPLTVTSAQKNPTAFYLCASSRTENQPQHFGDGTRLSIL.

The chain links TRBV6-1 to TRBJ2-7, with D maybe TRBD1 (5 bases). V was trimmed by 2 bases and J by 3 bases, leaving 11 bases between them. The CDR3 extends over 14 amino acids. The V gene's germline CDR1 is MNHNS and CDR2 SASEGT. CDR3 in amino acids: CASSERGYGYEQYF. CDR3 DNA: TGTGCCAGCAGTGAAAGGGGCTACGGCTACGAGCAGTACTTC.

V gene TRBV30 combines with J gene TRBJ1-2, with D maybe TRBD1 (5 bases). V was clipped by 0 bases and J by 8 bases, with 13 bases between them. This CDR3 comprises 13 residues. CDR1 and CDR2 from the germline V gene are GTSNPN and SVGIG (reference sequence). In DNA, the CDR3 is TGTGCCTGGAGTGTTAGTAGGGGTTGGGGCTACACCTTC. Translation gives CAWSVSRGWGYTF.